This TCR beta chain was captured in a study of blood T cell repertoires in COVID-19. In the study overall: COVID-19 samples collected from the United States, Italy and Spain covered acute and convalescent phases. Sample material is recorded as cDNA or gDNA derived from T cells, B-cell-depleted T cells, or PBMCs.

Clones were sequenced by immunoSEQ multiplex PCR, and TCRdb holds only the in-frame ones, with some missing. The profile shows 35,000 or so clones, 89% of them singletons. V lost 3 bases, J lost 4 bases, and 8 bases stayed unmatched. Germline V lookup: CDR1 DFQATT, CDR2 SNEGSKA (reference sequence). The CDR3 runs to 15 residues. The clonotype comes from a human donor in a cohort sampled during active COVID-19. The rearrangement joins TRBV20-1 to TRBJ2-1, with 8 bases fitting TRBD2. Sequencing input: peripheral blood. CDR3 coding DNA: TGCAGTGCTAGTCCGAGCGGGGGTAAATACAATGAGCAGTTCTTC. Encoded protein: CSASPSGGKYNEQFF.